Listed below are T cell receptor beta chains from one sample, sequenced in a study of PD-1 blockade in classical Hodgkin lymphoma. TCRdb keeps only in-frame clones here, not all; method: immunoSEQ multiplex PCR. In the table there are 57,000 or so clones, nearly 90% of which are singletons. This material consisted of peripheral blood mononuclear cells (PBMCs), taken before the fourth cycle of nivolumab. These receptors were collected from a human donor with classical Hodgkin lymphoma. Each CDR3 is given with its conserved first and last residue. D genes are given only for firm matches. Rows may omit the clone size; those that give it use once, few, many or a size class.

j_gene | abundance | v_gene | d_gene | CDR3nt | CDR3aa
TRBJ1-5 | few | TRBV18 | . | TGTGCCAGCTCACTTCATCGAGGGCAGCCCCAGCATTTT | CASSLHRGQPQHF
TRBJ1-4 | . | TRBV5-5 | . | TGTGCCAGCAGCCCGAGCGGTGAAAAACTGTTTTTT | CASSPSGEKLFF
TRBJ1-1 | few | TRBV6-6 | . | TGTGCCAGCTCGGGCGGAGGATGGGCTTTCTTT | CASSGGGWAFF
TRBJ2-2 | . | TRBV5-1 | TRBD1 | TGCGCCAGCAGCTTAACAGGGGGCAGCACCGGGGAGCTGTTTTTT | CASSLTGGSTGELFF
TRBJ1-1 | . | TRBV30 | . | TGTGCCTGGAGCCCCGGTGGGGGGAACACTGAAGCTTTCTTT | CAWSPGGGNTEAFF
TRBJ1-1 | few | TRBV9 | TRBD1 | TGTGCCAGCAGCGTAGCACGACAGGGAGAAGCTTTCTTT | CASSVARQGEAFF
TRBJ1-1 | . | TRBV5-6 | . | TGTGCCAGCAGCTTCAAACAGAACACTGAAGCTTTCTTT | CASSFKQNTEAFF
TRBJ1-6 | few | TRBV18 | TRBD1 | TGTGCCAGCTCATCTCGGGACAGGGATTCACCCCTCCACTTT | CASSSRDRDSPLHF
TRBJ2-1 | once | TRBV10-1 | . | TGCGCCAGCAGCGCCCGCCGTGACAATGAGCAGTTCTTC | CASSARRDNEQFF
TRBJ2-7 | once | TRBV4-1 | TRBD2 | TGCGCCAGCAGCCCTCGGACTAGCGGGGGGCCCCTGGGCTACGAGCAGTACTTC | CASSPRTSGGPLGYEQYF